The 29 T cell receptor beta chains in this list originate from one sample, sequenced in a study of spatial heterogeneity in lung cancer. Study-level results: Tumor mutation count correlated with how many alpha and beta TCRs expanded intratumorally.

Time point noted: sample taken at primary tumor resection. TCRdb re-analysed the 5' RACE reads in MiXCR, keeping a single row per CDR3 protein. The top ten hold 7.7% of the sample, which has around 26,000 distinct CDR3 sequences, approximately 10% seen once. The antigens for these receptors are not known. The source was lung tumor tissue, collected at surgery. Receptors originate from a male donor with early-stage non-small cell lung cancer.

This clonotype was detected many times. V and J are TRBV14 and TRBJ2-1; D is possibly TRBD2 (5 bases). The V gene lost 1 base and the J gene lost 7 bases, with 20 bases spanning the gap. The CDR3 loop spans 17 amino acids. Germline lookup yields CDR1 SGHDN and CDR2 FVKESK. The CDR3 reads CASSQVSGLATKNEQFF. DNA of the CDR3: TGTGCCAGCAGCCAAGTTTCTGGGCTAGCAACCAAAAATGAGCAGTTCTTC.

The CDR3, as DNA: TGTGCCAGCACTGCCGGGACAGGGTCTTACGAGCAGTACTTC. Its protein is CASTAGTGSYEQYF. The V call is TRBV2, the J call TRBJ2-7, with TRBD1 identical over 9 bases. This CDR3 spans 14 amino acids. Germline-derived CDR1 and CDR2 are SNHLY and FYNNEI. The junction had 8 bases not matched to a gene; V was cut back by 7 bases and J by 4 bases.

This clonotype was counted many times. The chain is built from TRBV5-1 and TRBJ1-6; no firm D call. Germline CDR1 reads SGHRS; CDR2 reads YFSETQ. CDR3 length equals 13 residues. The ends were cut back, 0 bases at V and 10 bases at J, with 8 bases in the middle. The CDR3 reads CASSLELGSPLHF. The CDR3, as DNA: TGCGCCAGCAGCTTGGAGCTGGGGTCACCCCTCCACTTT.

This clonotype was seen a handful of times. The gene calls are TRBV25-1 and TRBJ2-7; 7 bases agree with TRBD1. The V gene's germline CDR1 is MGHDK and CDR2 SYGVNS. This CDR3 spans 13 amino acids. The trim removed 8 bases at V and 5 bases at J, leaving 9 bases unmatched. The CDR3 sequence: CASRGRDSDEQYF. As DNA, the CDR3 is TGTGCCAGCCGCGGCCGGGACAGTGACGAGCAGTACTTC.

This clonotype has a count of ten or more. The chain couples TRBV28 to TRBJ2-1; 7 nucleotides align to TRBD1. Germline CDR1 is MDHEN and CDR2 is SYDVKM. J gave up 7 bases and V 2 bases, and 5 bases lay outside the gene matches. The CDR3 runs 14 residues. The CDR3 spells CASSLSSGGNEQFF. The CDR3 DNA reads TGTGCCAGCAGTTTAAGTTCAGGGGGAAATGAGCAGTTCTTC.

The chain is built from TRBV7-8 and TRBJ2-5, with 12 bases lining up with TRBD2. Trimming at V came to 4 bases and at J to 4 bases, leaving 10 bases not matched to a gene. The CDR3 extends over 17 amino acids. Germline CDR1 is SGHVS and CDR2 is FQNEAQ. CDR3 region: CASSSRRLAGARETQYF. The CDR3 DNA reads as TGTGCCAGCAGCTCCCGAAGACTAGCGGGAGCACGAGAGACCCAGTACTTC.

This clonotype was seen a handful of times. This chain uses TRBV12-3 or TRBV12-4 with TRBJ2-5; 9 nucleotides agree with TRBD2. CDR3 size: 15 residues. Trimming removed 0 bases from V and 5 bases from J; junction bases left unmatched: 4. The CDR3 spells CASSLARLAGETQYF. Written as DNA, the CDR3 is TGTGCCAGCAGTTTAGCGCGCCTAGCGGGGGAGACCCAGTACTTC.

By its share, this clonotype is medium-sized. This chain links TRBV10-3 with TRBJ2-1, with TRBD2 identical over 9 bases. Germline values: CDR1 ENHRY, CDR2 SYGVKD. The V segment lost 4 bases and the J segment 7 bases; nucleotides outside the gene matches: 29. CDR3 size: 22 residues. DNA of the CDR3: TGTGCCATCAGTGGGACAACGGAGATGCCTAGCGGGACTCCGCTCACCGTTAATGAGCAGTTCTTC. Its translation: CAISGTTEMPSGTPLTVNEQFF.

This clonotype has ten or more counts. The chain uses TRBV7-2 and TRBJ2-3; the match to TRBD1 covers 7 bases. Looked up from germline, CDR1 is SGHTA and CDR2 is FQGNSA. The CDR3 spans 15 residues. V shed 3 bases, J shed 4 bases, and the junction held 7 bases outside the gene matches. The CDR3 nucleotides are TGTGCCAGCAGCTTCCGACAGGGATATTCAGATACGCAGTATTTT. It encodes CASSFRQGYSDTQYF.

The CDR3 DNA reads TGTGCCAGCAGCTTAGAGGCCAGTGGGGGTGAAAAACTGTTTTTT. This gives the protein CASSLEASGGEKLFF. The rearrangement links TRBV7-2 to TRBJ1-4; D may be TRBD1 (5 bases). This CDR3 is 15 amino acids long. Germline V gene data show CDR1 as SGHTA and CDR2 as FQGNSA. Trimming removed 1 base at V and 7 bases at J, with 13 bases between.

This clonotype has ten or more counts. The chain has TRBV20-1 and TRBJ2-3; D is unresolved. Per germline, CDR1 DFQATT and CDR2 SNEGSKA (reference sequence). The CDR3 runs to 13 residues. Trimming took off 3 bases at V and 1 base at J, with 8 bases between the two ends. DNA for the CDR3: TGCAGTGCTAGTATACGGGGCACAGATACGCAGTATTTT. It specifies CSASIRGTDTQYF.

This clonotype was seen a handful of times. CDR3 sequence reads: CASSGGFNTEAFF. The CDR3 nucleotides are TGTGCCAGCAGCGGGGGCTTCAACACTGAAGCTTTCTTT. The chain uses TRBV7-3 and TRBJ1-1, with D tentatively TRBD1 (6 bases). Trimming stripped 5 bases from V and 2 bases from J, with 9 bases between. The CDR3 runs 13 residues. CDR1 is SGHTA and CDR2 is FQGTGA in the germline V gene. The whole variable domain, remainder taken from reference TRBV7-3 and TRBJ1-1, is GAGVSQTPSNKVTEKGKYVELRCDPISGHTALYWYRQSLGQGPEFLIYFQGTGAADDSGLPNDRFFAVRPEGSVSTLKIQRTERGDSAVYLCASSGGFNTEAFFGQGTRLTVV.

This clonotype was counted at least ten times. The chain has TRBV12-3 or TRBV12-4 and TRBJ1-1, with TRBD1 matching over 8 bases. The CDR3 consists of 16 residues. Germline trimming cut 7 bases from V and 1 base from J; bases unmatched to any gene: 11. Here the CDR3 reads CASTLWTGWGNTEAFF. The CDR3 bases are TGTGCCAGCACCCTCTGGACAGGGTGGGGGAACACTGAAGCTTTCTTT.

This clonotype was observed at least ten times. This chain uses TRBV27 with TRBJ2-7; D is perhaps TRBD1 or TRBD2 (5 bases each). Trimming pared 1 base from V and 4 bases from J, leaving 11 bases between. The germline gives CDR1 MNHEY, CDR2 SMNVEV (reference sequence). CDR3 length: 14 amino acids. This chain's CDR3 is CASSLLGREYEQYF. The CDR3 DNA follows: TGTGCCAGCAGTTTATTGGGCAGGGAGTACGAGCAGTACTTC.

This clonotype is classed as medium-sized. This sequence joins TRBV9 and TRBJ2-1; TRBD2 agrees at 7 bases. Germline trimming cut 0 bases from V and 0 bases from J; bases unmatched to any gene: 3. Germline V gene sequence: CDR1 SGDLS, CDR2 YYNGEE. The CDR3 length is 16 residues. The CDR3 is CASSVGRGSSYNEQFF. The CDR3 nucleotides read TGTGCCAGCAGCGTAGGGCGGGGGAGCTCCTACAATGAGCAGTTCTTC.

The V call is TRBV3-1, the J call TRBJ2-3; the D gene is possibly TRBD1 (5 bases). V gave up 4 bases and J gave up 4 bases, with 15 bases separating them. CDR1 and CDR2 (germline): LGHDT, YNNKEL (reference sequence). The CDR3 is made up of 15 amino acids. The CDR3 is CASSPSFGAADTQYF. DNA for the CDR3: TGTGCCAGCAGCCCCTCTTTTGGGGCGGCAGATACGCAGTATTTT.

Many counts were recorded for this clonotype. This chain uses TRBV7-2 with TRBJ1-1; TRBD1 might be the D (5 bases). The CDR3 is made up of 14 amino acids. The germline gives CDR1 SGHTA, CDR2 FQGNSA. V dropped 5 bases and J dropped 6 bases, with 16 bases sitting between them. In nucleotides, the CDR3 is TGTGCCAGCAGCCCGGGCCTTAGGGGCGCTGAAGCTTTCTTT. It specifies CASSPGLRGAEAFF.

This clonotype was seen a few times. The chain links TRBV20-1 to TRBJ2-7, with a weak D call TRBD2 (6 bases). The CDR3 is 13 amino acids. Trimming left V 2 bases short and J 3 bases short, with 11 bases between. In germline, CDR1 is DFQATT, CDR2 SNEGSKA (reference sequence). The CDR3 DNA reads TGCAGTGCTAGAAAACTAGCAGGCTACGAGCAGTACTTC. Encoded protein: CSARKLAGYEQYF.

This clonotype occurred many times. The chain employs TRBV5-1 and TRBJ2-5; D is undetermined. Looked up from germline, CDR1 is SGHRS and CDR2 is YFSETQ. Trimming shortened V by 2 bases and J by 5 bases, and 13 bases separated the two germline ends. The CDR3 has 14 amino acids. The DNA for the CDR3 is TGCGCCAGCAGCTTTTCCGACCAAGCGGAGACCCAGTACTTC. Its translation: CASSFSDQAETQYF.

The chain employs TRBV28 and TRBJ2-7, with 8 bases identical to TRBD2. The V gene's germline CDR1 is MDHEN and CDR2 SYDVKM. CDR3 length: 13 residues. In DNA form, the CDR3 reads TGTGTCTCGGGGGGTAGCGGGACCTACGAGCAGTACTTC. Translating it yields CVSGGSGTYEQYF.

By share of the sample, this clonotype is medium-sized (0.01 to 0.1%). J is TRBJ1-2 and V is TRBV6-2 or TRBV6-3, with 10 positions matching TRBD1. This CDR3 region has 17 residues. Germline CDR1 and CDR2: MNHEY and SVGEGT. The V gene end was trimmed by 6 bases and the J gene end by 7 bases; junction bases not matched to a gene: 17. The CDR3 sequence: CASSPPTLDRGNGGYTF. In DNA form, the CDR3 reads TGTGCCAGCAGCCCTCCGACCTTGGACAGGGGGAATGGTGGCTACACCTTC.

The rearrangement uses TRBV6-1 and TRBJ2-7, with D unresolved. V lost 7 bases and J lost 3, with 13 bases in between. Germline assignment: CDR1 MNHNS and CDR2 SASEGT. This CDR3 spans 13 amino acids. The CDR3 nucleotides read TGTGCCAGCACGCCGGGTTTTAACTACGAGCAGTACTTC. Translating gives CASTPGFNYEQYF.

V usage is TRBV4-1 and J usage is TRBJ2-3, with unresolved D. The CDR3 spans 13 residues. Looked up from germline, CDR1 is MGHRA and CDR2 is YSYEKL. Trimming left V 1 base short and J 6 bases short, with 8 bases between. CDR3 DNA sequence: TGCGCCAGCAGCCAAGGCGTTAGCGATACGCAGTATTTT. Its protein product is CASSQGVSDTQYF.

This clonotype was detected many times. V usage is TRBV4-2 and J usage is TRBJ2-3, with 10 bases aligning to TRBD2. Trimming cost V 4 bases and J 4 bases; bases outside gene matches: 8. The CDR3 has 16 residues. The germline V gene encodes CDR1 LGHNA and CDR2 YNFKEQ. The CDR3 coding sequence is TGTGCCAGCAGCCCGCTTGCGGGACTAGCGTCAGATACGCAGTATTTT. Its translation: CASSPLAGLASDTQYF.

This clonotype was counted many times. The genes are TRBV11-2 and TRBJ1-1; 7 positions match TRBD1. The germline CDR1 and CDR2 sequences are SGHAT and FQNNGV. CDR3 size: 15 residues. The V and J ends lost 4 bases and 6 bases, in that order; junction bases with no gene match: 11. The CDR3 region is CASSSSQGWVAEAFF. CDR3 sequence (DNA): TGTGCCAGCAGCTCCTCACAGGGGTGGGTTGCTGAAGCTTTCTTT.

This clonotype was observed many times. CDR3 in amino acids: CASSSYFLTDTQYF. For the CDR3, the DNA is TGTGCCAGCAGCTCCTACTTCCTCACAGATACGCAGTATTTT. The V and J genes are TRBV7-2 and TRBJ2-3; D remains ambiguous. The V end lost 4 bases, the J end lost 2 bases, and 10 bases lay between the germline ends. CDR1 and CDR2 (germline): SGHTA, FQGNSA. This CDR3 has 14 amino acids.

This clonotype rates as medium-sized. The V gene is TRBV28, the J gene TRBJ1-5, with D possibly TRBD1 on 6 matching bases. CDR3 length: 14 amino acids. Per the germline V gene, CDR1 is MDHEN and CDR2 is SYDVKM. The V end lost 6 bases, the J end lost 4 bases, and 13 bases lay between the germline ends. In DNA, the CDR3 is TGTGCCAGCAGCCTAGGGGGATGGAATCAGCCCCAGCATTTT. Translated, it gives CASSLGGWNQPQHF.

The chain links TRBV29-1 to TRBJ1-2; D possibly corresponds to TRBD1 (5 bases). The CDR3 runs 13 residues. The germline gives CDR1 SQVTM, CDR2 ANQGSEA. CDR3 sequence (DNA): TGCAGAACTCGGGGTAGGGGTTGGTATGGCTACACCTTC. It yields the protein CRTRGRGWYGYTF.

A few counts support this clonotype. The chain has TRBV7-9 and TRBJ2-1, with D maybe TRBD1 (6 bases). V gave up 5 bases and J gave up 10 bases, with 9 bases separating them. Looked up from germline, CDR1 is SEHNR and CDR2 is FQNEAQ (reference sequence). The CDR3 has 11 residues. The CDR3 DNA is TGTGCCAGCAGCCGAACAGGGGAGCAGTTCTTC. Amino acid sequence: CASSRTGEQFF.